The rows below give T cell receptor beta chains drawn from one sample of a study of T-cell reconstitution after alpha-beta-depleted transplantation in children. MiXCR, run by TCRdb on the PCR reads, gives a single entry per CDR3 protein. Of approximately 130,000 distinct CDR3 sequences in the sample, 9.7% were seen once. Specimen: PBMCs, mostly from graft donor cells, collected 180 days after TCRalphabeta/CD19-depleted stem cell transplant. These TCRs come from a girl under three years old who had a stem cell transplant for combined immunodeficiency, so the T cells may come from the graft donor. The CDR3 runs from the conserved cysteine through the conserved F or W. D genes are given only for firm matches. Size is omitted from some rows. Given values are once, few, many or a class for expanded clones.

j_call d_call clone_size v_call cdr3_aa cdr3_nt
TRBJ2-2 TRBD2 many TRBV7-2 CASSLIGGSTGELFF TGTGCCAGCAGCTTGATCGGGGGGTCCACCGGGGAGCTGTTTTTT
TRBJ1-1 TRBD1 NA TRBV19 CASSILQGRNTEAFF TGTGCCAGTAGTATATTACAGGGGAGGAACACTGAAGCTTTCTTT
TRBJ1-1 TRBD1 NA TRBV12-3/TRBV12-4 CASSLGGQAYTEAFF TGTGCCAGCAGTTTAGGTGGACAGGCCTACACTGAAGCTTTCTTT
TRBJ2-7 NA NA TRBV20-1 CSATPGGWYEQYF TGCAGTGCCACTCCCGGAGGGTGGTACGAGCAGTACTTC
TRBJ1-1 NA few TRBV29-1 CSVEDPKAFF TGCAGCGTTGAAGATCCCAAAGCTTTCTTT
TRBJ1-2 NA few TRBV12-3/TRBV12-4 CASSFTNYGYTF TGTGCCAGCAGTTTCACGAACTATGGCTACACCTTC
TRBJ2-7 NA NA TRBV7-2 CASSLSGTRSSYEQYF TGTGCCAGCAGCTTATCCGGGACACGAAGCTCCTACGAGCAGTACTTC
TRBJ1-1 TRBD1 NA TRBV20-1 CSAQGTGGDTEAFF TGCAGTGCTCAGGGTACAGGGGGGGACACTGAAGCTTTCTTT
TRBJ2-2 NA NA TRBV7-9 CASSLIGDTNTGELFF TGTGCCAGCAGCTTAATTGGAGATACGAACACCGGGGAGCTGTTTTTT
TRBJ2-3 NA few TRBV29-1 CSVDPSGQGITDTQYF TGCAGCGTTGACCCATCCGGTCAGGGTATAACAGATACGCAGTATTTT
TRBJ2-4 TRBD1 NA TRBV5-1 CASRPGGARDIQYF TGCGCCAGCAGACCAGGGGGCGCACGGGACATTCAGTACTTC
TRBJ2-1 TRBD2 few TRBV28 CASSSPPQGLGEQFF TGTGCCAGCAGTTCCCCGCCCCAGGGACTAGGTGAGCAGTTCTTC
TRBJ2-3 NA few TRBV6-5 CASSYAPYTDTQYF TGTGCCAGCAGTTACGCCCCTTACACAGATACGCAGTATTTT
TRBJ2-3 NA many TRBV20-1 CSAPTPGTDTQYF TGCAGTGCCCCGACTCCAGGCACAGATACGCAGTATTTT
TRBJ1-2 NA NA TRBV10-3 CAIMDSSDYGYTF TGTGCCATTATGGACAGTTCGGACTATGGCTACACCTTC
TRBJ1-5 TRBD1 NA TRBV6-2/TRBV6-3 CASRYRGHQPQHF TGTGCCAGCAGATACAGGGGTCATCAGCCCCAGCATTTT
TRBJ2-3 NA NA TRBV5-1 CASSLVGAEDTQYF TGCGCCAGCAGCTTGGTAGGGGCCGAAGATACGCAGTATTTT
TRBJ2-5 NA NA TRBV7-2 CASSLSGSRQETQYF TGTGCCAGCAGCTTATCGGGCAGTAGGCAAGAGACCCAGTACTTC
TRBJ2-7 TRBD1 NA TRBV6-1 CASRHDRVGSYEQYF TGTGCCAGCCGTCATGACAGGGTGGGCTCCTACGAGCAGTACTTC
TRBJ2-1 TRBD2 NA TRBV6-2/TRBV6-3 CASSWTSGFYNEQFF TGTGCCAGCAGTTGGACTAGCGGGTTTTACAATGAGCAGTTCTTC
TRBJ2-7 TRBD2 NA TRBV3-1 CASSPARTSGSPGYEQYF TGTGCCAGCAGCCCTGCTCGGACTAGCGGGAGCCCAGGGTACGAGCAGTACTTC
TRBJ2-3 TRBD1 NA TRBV7-2 CASSFRGQDTDTQYF TGTGCCAGCAGCTTCAGGGGGCAGGACACAGATACGCAGTATTTT
TRBJ2-6 NA few TRBV12-3/TRBV12-4 CASKNSGANVLTF TGTGCCAGCAAAAACTCTGGGGCCAACGTCCTGACTTTC
TRBJ2-7 NA many TRBV9 CASSVGSGLDREQYF TGTGCCAGCAGCGTAGGAAGCGGGTTAGACCGCGAGCAGTACTTC
TRBJ2-5 NA NA TRBV7-2 CASSLDPKPRGETQYF TGTGCCAGCAGCTTAGACCCAAAACCGCGGGGAGAGACCCAGTACTTC
TRBJ2-5 TRBD1 NA TRBV11-1 CASSSPGQGRETQYF TGTGCCAGCAGCTCTCCGGGACAGGGGAGAGAGACCCAGTACTTC
TRBJ2-7 NA many TRBV5-6 CASSLGAGSPYEQYF TGTGCCAGCAGCTTGGGGGCGGGGAGCCCCTACGAGCAGTACTTC
TRBJ1-6 TRBD1 many TRBV7-3 CASSLRAGGNSPLHF TGTGCCAGCAGTCTTAGGGCAGGGGGTAATTCACCCCTCCACTTT
TRBJ2-1 TRBD2 NA TRBV6-2/TRBV6-3 CASSYGPSGYNEQFF TGTGCCAGCAGTTACGGCCCTAGCGGATACAATGAGCAGTTCTTC
TRBJ2-7 TRBD1 NA TRBV18 CASSRSPGQGVYEQYF TGTGCCAGCTCCCGATCTCCGGGACAGGGAGTGTACGAGCAGTACTTC
TRBJ2-3 NA NA TRBV7-2 CASSFPGTDTQYF TGTGCCAGCAGCTTCCCGGGAACAGATACGCAGTATTTT
TRBJ1-2 NA NA TRBV10-1 CASSAGWGYTF TGCGCCAGCAGTGCGGGCTGGGGCTACACCTTC
TRBJ2-1 NA NA TRBV7-9 CTSSRLGSGLKNEQFF TGTACCAGCAGCCGCCTGGGGTCGGGGTTAAAAAATGAGCAGTTCTTC
TRBJ2-1 TRBD1 NA TRBV7-2 CASVKRTGSYNEQFF TGTGCCAGCGTTAAGAGGACAGGGTCCTACAATGAGCAGTTCTTC
TRBJ2-1 TRBD2 NA TRBV7-2 CASSLAFGLAGARQQFF TGTGCCAGCAGCTTAGCCTTCGGGCTAGCGGGGGCCCGACAGCAGTTCTTC
TRBJ2-7 TRBD2 NA TRBV7-3 CASSSSGGAGVQYF TGTGCCAGCAGCTCTAGCGGGGGGGCCGGCGTGCAGTACTTC
TRBJ2-1 TRBD1 NA TRBV29-1 CSVGRTGGYNEQFF TGCAGCGTTGGAAGGACAGGGGGATACAATGAGCAGTTCTTC
TRBJ1-1 NA NA TRBV6-1 CASSPPSGEGYTEAFF TGTGCCAGCAGTCCGCCCTCAGGGGAGGGTTACACTGAAGCTTTCTTT
TRBJ1-2 NA few TRBV18 CASSWGQAGYTF TGTGCCAGCTCGTGGGGCCAGGCGGGCTACACCTTC
TRBJ2-1 TRBD2 NA TRBV7-8 CASSFPWASGRASSYNEQFF TGTGCCAGCAGCTTCCCTTGGGCTAGCGGGAGAGCCAGCTCCTACAATGAGCAGTTCTTC
TRBJ1-4 NA NA TRBV12-3/TRBV12-4 CASSLISLNEKLFF TGTGCCAGCAGTTTGATCAGCCTTAATGAAAAACTGTTTTTT
TRBJ1-2 NA few TRBV2 CASSDTWRGRDGYTF TGTGCCAGCAGTGACACGTGGCGGGGGCGCGATGGCTACACCTTC
TRBJ2-5 TRBD1 NA TRBV18 CASSPPGQGGETQYF TGTGCCAGCTCACCCCCGGGACAGGGTGGAGAGACCCAGTACTTC
TRBJ2-3 NA many TRBV21-1 CASSNGFTSGQGVPDTQYF TGTGCCAGCAGCAATGGCTTCACCTCCGGACAGGGGGTTCCAGATACGCAGTATTTT
TRBJ2-1 TRBD1 few TRBV11-3 CASSSTGTGGYSSYNEQFF TGTGCCAGCAGCTCCACCGGGACAGGGGGCTATTCATCCTACAATGAGCAGTTCTTC
TRBJ2-7 TRBD1 few TRBV5-1 CASSLEPRDSSPYEQYF TGCGCCAGCAGCTTGGAGCCTCGGGACAGTTCCCCCTACGAGCAGTACTTC
TRBJ2-4 NA many TRBV4-2 CASSQERAARTVLQYF TGTGCCAGCAGCCAAGAACGGGCGGCGCGGACTGTTCTTCAGTACTTC
TRBJ2-1 NA NA TRBV5-1 CASSLGPNEQFF TGCGCCAGCAGCTTGGGTCCGAATGAGCAGTTCTTC
TRBJ2-7 NA NA TRBV5-1 CASSLYPTQELSYEQYF TGCGCCAGCAGCCTCTACCCGACACAAGAGCTCTCCTACGAGCAGTACTTC
TRBJ2-2 NA few TRBV7-2 CASSLKGRDTGELFF TGTGCCAGCAGCTTAAAGGGAAGGGACACCGGGGAGCTGTTTTTT
TRBJ2-5 NA NA TRBV4-3 CASSQDRGGETQYF TGCGCCAGCAGCCAAGATAGGGGCGGAGAGACCCAGTACTTC
TRBJ2-2 NA many TRBV7-9 CASSPRRGVTGELFF TGTGCCAGCAGCCCTCGGAGAGGAGTCACCGGGGAGCTGTTTTTT
TRBJ2-4 NA NA TRBV3-1 CASSHQTGQKLAKNIQYF TGTGCCAGCAGCCACCAGACTGGACAGAAACTAGCCAAAAACATTCAGTACTTC
TRBJ2-3 NA NA TRBV5-8 CASSFLGHSTDTQYF TGTGCCAGCAGCTTTTTGGGACACAGCACAGATACGCAGTATTTT
TRBJ2-1 TRBD2 few TRBV5-1 CASSPGLAGGGHRGTYNEQFF TGCGCCAGCAGCCCCGGACTAGCGGGGGGGGGCCATCGAGGGACCTACAATGAGCAGTTCTTC
TRBJ2-7 TRBD2 few TRBV7-2 CASSWGGASYEQYF TGTGCCAGCAGCTGGGGGGGAGCTTCCTACGAGCAGTACTTC
TRBJ2-7 TRBD2 NA TRBV5-1 CASRPLERGGSYEQYF TGCGCCAGCAGGCCCCTAGAGCGGGGAGGATCCTACGAGCAGTACTTC
TRBJ2-3 NA NA TRBV5-1 CASSTSSRGRERPDTQYF TGCGCCAGCAGCACCTCCAGTCGGGGGCGGGAGCGGCCAGATACGCAGTATTTT
TRBJ1-1 NA NA TRBV7-2 CASSPQTNTEAFF TGTGCCAGCAGCCCCCAGACGAACACTGAAGCTTTCTTT
TRBJ2-1 TRBD2 NA TRBV5-1 CASSLAQVAGLDAYNEQFF TGCGCCAGCAGCTTGGCCCAGGTAGCGGGATTGGATGCCTACAATGAGCAGTTCTTC